The TCR beta chain described here comes from a study of T-cell memory formation after mild COVID-19. A remark on this clonotype: Its antigen is not identified. Since no conserved phenylalanine or tryptophan closes the CDR3, a read error is the likely cause.

Study-level results: Pre-infection memory harbored some responding clones, suggesting cross-reactive memory joined.

Deletions cut 4 bases from V and 0 bases from J, with 1 base between. This CDR3 has 11 amino acids. Per the germline V gene, CDR1 is MNHEY and CDR2 is SMNVEV (reference sequence). Barcoded TCR alpha and TCR beta cDNA libraries with UMIs came from 5'RACE using constant-segment primers. Using its own MiXCR run on the 5' RACE reads, TCRdb lists one record per CDR3 protein. The sample includes fewer than 200,000 distinct CDR3 sequences, about a fifth seen only once; the top ten take 23%. The V call is TRBV27, the J call TRBJ2-7; D is undetermined. The TCR sequence derives from an adult woman who had mild COVID-19 (a few samples of this study predate the infection). Cell type and time point are not known. Sequenced input: PBMCs or a T cell subset sorted from them (not recorded which). This CDR3 reads CASSSSYEQYL. For the CDR3, the DNA is TGTGCCAGCAGTTCCTCCTACGAGCAGTACCTC.